This entry lists 25 T cell receptor beta chains sequenced from one sample in a study of blood T cell repertoires in COVID-19. The assay was immunoSEQ multiplex PCR, and TCRdb's table has in-frame clones only and misses some. In the table there are tens of thousands of clones, 90% to 95% of which are singletons. Sequences were obtained from peripheral blood. These receptors all stem from a woman in her forties or fifties in a cohort sampled during active COVID-19.

The rearrangement uses TRBV10-3 and TRBJ1-6, with a tentative D call TRBD1 (5 bases). Trimming took off 6 bases at V and 1 base at J, with 10 bases between the two ends. Germline values: CDR1 ENHRY, CDR2 SYGVKD. The CDR3 is 15 amino acids. In DNA, the CDR3 is TGTGCCATCAGCGGGGGGTGGTCCTATAATTCACCCCTCCACTTT. It translates to CAISGGWSYNSPLHF.

V gene TRBV28 combines with J gene TRBJ1-2; D possibly corresponds to TRBD1 (5 bases). From germline, CDR1 is MDHEN and CDR2 SYDVKM. V dropped 4 bases and J dropped 8 bases, with 20 bases sitting between them. This CDR3 contains 15 residues. The CDR3 reads CASSSGQGNVGGYTF. For the CDR3, the DNA is TGTGCCAGCAGTTCCGGCCAGGGAAATGTCGGCGGCTACACCTTC.

The genes are TRBV7-2 and TRBJ2-7; perhaps TRBD2 as D (6 bases). This CDR3 region has 14 residues. Germline V gives CDR1 SGHTA, CDR2 FQGNSA. Trimming cost V 6 bases and J 6 bases, with 18 bases left between them. CDR3 residues: CASSPGTPKVEQYF. CDR3 DNA sequence: TGTGCCAGCAGTCCCGGGACTCCGAAGGTCGAGCAGTACTTC.

The rearrangement links TRBV6-5 to TRBJ2-5, with 8 bases fitting TRBD2. Germline assignment: CDR1 MNHEY and CDR2 SVGAGI. The CDR3 is made up of 14 amino acids. V gave up 6 bases and J gave up 5 bases; unmatched junction bases: 8. The CDR3 region has the DNA TGTGCCAGCAGCACCGGGACGGGAGGGGAGACCCAGTACTTC. The encoded protein is CASSTGTGGETQYF.

J is TRBJ2-1 and V is TRBV11-2; 10 bases map to TRBD1. The germline CDR1 and CDR2 sequences are SGHAT and FQNNGV. V trimming: 4 bases; J trimming: 10 bases; junction bases outside the gene matches: 7. This CDR3 region has 14 residues. Here the CDR3 reads CASSSGQGTKEQFF. CDR3 bases: TGTGCCAGCAGCTCGGGACAGGGGACAAAGGAGCAGTTCTTC.

The rearrangement links TRBV5-1 to TRBJ2-1; D remains unclear. The ends were cut back, 0 bases at V and 8 bases at J, with 15 bases in the middle. The CDR3 sequence is 15 residues long. CDR1 and CDR2 from the germline V gene are SGHRS and YFSETQ. The CDR3 is CASSLDSPRRDEQFF. As DNA, the CDR3 is TGCGCCAGCAGCTTGGACTCCCCGAGACGGGATGAGCAGTTCTTC.

V gene TRBV19 combines with J gene TRBJ1-1; 7 nucleotides match TRBD1. Unmatched junction bases numbered 10, after V lost 6 bases and J lost 3 bases. The germline CDR1 and CDR2 sequences are LNHDA and SQIVND (reference sequence). This CDR3 is 15 amino acids long. For the CDR3, the DNA is TGTGCCAGTAGGCTTAACAGGGGTCTCCACACTGAAGCTTTCTTT. The encoded protein is CASRLNRGLHTEAFF.

This rearrangement joins TRBV30 to TRBJ2-5, with a weak D call TRBD2 (5 bases). The V end was cut by 7 bases, the J end by 3 bases, with 24 bases between. Germline V lookup: CDR1 GTSNPN, CDR2 SVGIG (reference sequence). The CDR3 consists of 16 residues. CDR3 nucleotide sequence: TGTGCCTCGGGCGCAAGCCGGGGTCGATTAGAAGAGACCCAGTACTTC. Its protein product is CASGASRGRLEETQYF.

The chain joins TRBV11-2 to TRBJ2-1; a weak D match, TRBD1 (7 bases). This CDR3 spans 15 amino acids. CDR1 and CDR2 (germline): SGHAT, FQNNGV. V lost 5 bases, J lost 3 bases, and 14 bases lay in between. CDR3 nucleotides: TGTGCCAGCAGCGTCCAGGGGGGATACTACAATGAGCAGTTCTTC. Translated: CASSVQGGYYNEQFF.

V usage is TRBV18 and J usage is TRBJ2-3; tentative D call: TRBD1 (5 bases). V lost 1 base and J lost 2, with 16 bases in between. The CDR3 has 17 amino acids. Germline V gives CDR1 KGHSH, CDR2 LQKENI. In nucleotides, the CDR3 is TGTGCCAGCTCACCACGTTCGAGACAGACTTACACAGATACGCAGTATTTT. Translated, it gives CASSPRSRQTYTDTQYF. Full variable domain (outside the CDR3, taken from reference TRBV18 and TRBJ2-3): NAGVMQNPRHLVRRRGQEARLRCSPMKGHSHVYWYRQLPEEGLKFMVYLQKENIIDESGMPKERFSAEFPKEGPSILRIQQVVRGDSAAYFCASSPRSRQTYTDTQYFGPGTRLTVL.

This CDR3 is CASSLQGARLDEQFF. As DNA, the CDR3 is TGTGCCAGCAGCCTGCAGGGGGCCCGGTTGGATGAGCAGTTCTTC. V gene TRBV5-6 combines with J gene TRBJ2-1; TRBD1 agrees at 8 bases. Per germline, CDR1 SGHDT and CDR2 YYEEEE. Trimming at V came to 4 bases and at J to 8 bases, leaving 11 bases not matched to a gene. CDR3 length: 15 residues.

The V call is TRBV4-1, the J call TRBJ1-6; possibly TRBD1 for D (5 bases). The germline CDR1 and CDR2 sequences are MGHRA and YSYEKL. The CDR3 length is 15 residues. V was trimmed by 0 bases and J by 10 bases, leaving 13 bases between them. CDR3 loop: CASSQEVAQGSPLHF. CDR3 bases: TGCGCCAGCAGCCAAGAAGTGGCCCAGGGCTCACCCCTCCACTTT.

The V and J genes are TRBV10-3 and TRBJ2-4; 9 bases align to TRBD1. The V and J ends lost 3 bases and 0 bases, in that order; junction bases with no gene match: 12. The germline gives CDR1 ENHRY, CDR2 SYGVKD. The length of the CDR3 is 19 residues. The DNA of the CDR3 is TGTGCCATCAGTGACAGTGGACAGGGGTCTTCCTTAGCCAAAAACATTCAGTACTTC. As protein: CAISDSGQGSSLAKNIQYF.

The V gene is TRBV7-6, the J gene TRBJ2-5; 7 nucleotides agree with TRBD2. This CDR3 comprises 16 residues. The V segment lost 4 bases and the J segment 1 base; nucleotides outside the gene matches: 9. Germline lookup yields CDR1 SGHVS and CDR2 FNYEAQ. This CDR3 is CASSWAGSGFQETQYF. The CDR3, as DNA: TGTGCCAGCAGCTGGGCGGGTAGCGGGTTCCAAGAGACCCAGTACTTC.

This chain links TRBV7-6 with TRBJ1-6; D is ambiguous. The CDR3 totals 15 residues. Trimming left V 2 bases short and J 5 bases short, with 10 bases between. Germline lookup yields CDR1 SGHVS and CDR2 FNYEAQ. DNA of the CDR3: TGTGCCAGCAGCTTAATGACGGGGAATAATTCACCCCTCCACTTT. It encodes CASSLMTGNNSPLHF.

This clone has only a few counts. The junction departs from germline at one end; a sequencing error may be responsible. V gene TRBV2 combines with J gene TRBJ1-2; TRBD1 is a possible D gene (6 bases). CDR1 is SNHLY, CDR2 FYNNEI, per germline. The CDR3 is 12 amino acids. In nucleotides, the CDR3 is TGTGCCAGCAGTCCGATCCAACTAGACAGGAGCTTC. This gives the protein CASSPIQLDRSF.

This clone has just one count. The chain carries TRBV19 and TRBJ1-5; unclear D gene. CDR1 and CDR2 from the germline V gene are LNHDA and SQIVND (reference sequence). V was clipped by 5 bases and J by 3 bases, with 14 bases between them. This CDR3 comprises 15 residues. The chain's CDR3 is CASSSIGRLNQPQHF. The CDR3 coding sequence is TGTGCCAGTAGTTCTATCGGGAGGCTCAATCAGCCCCAGCATTTT.

The rearrangement joins TRBV19 to TRBJ1-2; D not resolved. Germline CDR1 reads LNHDA; CDR2 reads SQIVND (reference sequence). The CDR3 has 13 residues. Trimming shortened V by 3 bases and J by 6 bases, and 11 bases separated the two germline ends. CDR3 DNA: TGTGCCAGTAGTATGGGGTTGGAGGATGGCTACACCTTC. This gives the protein CASSMGLEDGYTF.

The genes are TRBV18 and TRBJ2-1; 9 bases match TRBD1. This CDR3 is built from 18 residues. With 2 bases clipped from V and 0 bases from J, the junction kept 8 bases outside the gene matches. The V gene's germline CDR1 is KGHSH and CDR2 LQKENI. The DNA of the CDR3 is TGTGCCAGCTCACCAGGACAGGGGTCCCCTCTCTCCTACAATGAGCAGTTCTTC. Encoded protein: CASSPGQGSPLSYNEQFF.

The V call is TRBV24-1, the J call TRBJ2-5; 10 positions agree with TRBD2. This CDR3 spans 15 amino acids. Germline CDR1 is KGHDR and CDR2 is SFDVKD. Trimming cost V 7 bases and J 5 bases; bases outside gene matches: 9. Here the CDR3 reads CATSLSGLAAETQYF. The CDR3, as DNA: TGTGCCACCAGCCTCTCCGGACTAGCGGCGGAGACCCAGTACTTC.

This chain joins TRBV3-1 (or the pseudogene TRBV3-2) and TRBJ2-3; D is perhaps TRBD2 (7 bases). This CDR3 contains 16 residues. Between the trimmed V and J ends, which lost 4 bases and 4 bases, there was a span of 18 bases. CDR1 and CDR2 from the germline V gene are LGHDT and YNNKEL (reference sequence). The DNA for the CDR3 is TGTGCCAGCAGCCCCTTTGGGGGGGCCTCGGCAGATACGCAGTATTTT. Its translation: CASSPFGGASADTQYF.

The gene calls are TRBV19 and TRBJ1-2, with D possibly TRBD1 on 6 matching bases. V lost 5 bases and J 6 bases, leaving 16 bases between the germline ends. This CDR3 has 14 amino acids. Germline values: CDR1 LNHDA, CDR2 SQIVND (reference sequence). The CDR3 here is CASSLAGQFNGYTF. CDR3 nucleotide sequence: TGTGCCAGTAGTCTAGCCGGACAGTTCAATGGCTACACCTTC. Supplemented by reference TRBV19 and TRBJ1-2, the full variable domain reads DGGITQSPKYLFRKEGQNVTLSCEQNLNHDAMYWYRQDPGQGLRLIYYSQIVNDFQKGDIAEGYSVSREKKESFPLTVTSAQKNPTAFYLCASSLAGQFNGYTFGSGTRLTVV.

The rearrangement links TRBV7-9 to TRBJ2-1; 9 positions agree with TRBD1. This CDR3 contains 15 residues. After removal of 4 bases from V and 7 bases from J, the junction contained 8 bases not matched to a gene. The germline CDR1 and CDR2 sequences are SEHNR and FQNEAQ (reference sequence). The CDR3 loop reads CASSSERTGVNEQFF. The CDR3 DNA reads TGTGCCAGCAGCTCAGAGAGGACAGGGGTAAATGAGCAGTTCTTC.

This chain connects TRBV10-1 to TRBJ2-3; 9 positions match TRBD2. Germline loops: CDR1 WNHNN, CDR2 SYGVQD (reference sequence). The CDR3 is made up of 15 amino acids. J was trimmed by 2 bases and V by 4 bases; bases with no gene match: 4. CDR3 region: CASSGLAGVTDTQYF. The CDR3 DNA reads as TGCGCCAGCAGTGGTTTAGCGGGGGTCACAGATACGCAGTATTTT.

This clone was observed a single time. This rearrangement joins TRBV30 to TRBJ1-1; D remains unclear. From germline, CDR1 is GTSNPN and CDR2 SVGIG (reference sequence). CDR3 length equals 11 residues. The CDR3 is CATGRGTEAFF. In DNA, the CDR3 is TGTGCAACCGGCCGGGGCACTGAAGCTTTCTTT.